One T cell receptor (beta chain) is described in this entry. In the original analysis: It was from reference gene primer amplification that nucleated cell counts were estimated. This table comes from immunoSEQ multiplex PCR, and its TCRdb copy is limited to in-frame clones, with some not included. That table supplies the V and J calls and clone size; D and trimming were determined from the DNA. The repertoire holds some 320,000 clones, with more than 70% as singletons. This specimen belongs to a study of blood T cell repertoires in COVID-19. Study summary: Nucleic acid was either cDNA or gDNA, and it came from T cells, B-cell-depleted T cells, or PBMCs.

Germline CDR1 SGHTA, CDR2 FQGNSA. After removal of 2 bases from V and 3 bases from J, the junction contained 9 bases not matched to a gene. This CDR3 is built from 17 residues. The sequenced sample was peripheral blood. The receptor was isolated from a woman aged 25 to 45 who had recovered from COVID-19. This chain connects TRBV7-2 to TRBJ2-7; 11 positions agree with TRBD1. CDR3 DNA sequence: TGTGCCAGCAGCTTAAAAGGGTACGGGACAGGGGGCTACGAGCAGTACTTC. Protein sequence: CASSLKGYGTGGYEQYF.